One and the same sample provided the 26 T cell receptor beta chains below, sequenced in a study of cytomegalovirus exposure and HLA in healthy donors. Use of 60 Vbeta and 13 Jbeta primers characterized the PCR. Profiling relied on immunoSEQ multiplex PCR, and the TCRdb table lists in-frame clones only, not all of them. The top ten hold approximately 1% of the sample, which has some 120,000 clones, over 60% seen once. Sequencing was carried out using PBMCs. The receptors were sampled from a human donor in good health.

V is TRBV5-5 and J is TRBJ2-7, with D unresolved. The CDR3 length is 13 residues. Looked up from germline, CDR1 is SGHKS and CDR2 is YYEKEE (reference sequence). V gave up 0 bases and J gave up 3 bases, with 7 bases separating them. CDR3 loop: CASSLEQNYEQYF. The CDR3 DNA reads TGTGCCAGCAGCTTGGAACAGAACTACGAGCAGTACTTC.

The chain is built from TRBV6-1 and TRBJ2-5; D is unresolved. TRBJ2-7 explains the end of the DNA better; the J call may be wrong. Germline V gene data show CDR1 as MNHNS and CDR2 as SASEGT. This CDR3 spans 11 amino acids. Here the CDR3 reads CASRSIYEQYF. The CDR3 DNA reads TGTGCCAGCCGGAGCATCTACGAGCAGTACTTC.

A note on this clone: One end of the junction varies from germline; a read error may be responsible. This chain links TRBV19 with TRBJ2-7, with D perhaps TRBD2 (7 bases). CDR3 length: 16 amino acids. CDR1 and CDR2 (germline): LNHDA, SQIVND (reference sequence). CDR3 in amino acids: CAGSHWRGLRSYEQYF. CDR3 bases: TGTGCCGGTAGCCATTGGCGGGGGCTTAGATCCTACGAGCAGTACTTC.

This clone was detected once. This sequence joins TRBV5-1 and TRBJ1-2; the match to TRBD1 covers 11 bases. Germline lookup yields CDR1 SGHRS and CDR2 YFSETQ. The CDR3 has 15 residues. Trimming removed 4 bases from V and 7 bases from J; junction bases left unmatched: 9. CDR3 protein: CASSTGQGVEAGYTF. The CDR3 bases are TGCGCCAGCAGCACGGGACAGGGGGTTGAAGCTGGCTACACCTTC.

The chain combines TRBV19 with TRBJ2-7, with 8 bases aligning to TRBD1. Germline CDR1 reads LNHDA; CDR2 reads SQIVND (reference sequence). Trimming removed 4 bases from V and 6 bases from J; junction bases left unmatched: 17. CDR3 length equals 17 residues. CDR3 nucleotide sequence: TGTGCCAGTAGTACCCCGAACGCCGGGACAGGTCTCGGCGAGCAGTACTTC. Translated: CASSTPNAGTGLGEQYF.

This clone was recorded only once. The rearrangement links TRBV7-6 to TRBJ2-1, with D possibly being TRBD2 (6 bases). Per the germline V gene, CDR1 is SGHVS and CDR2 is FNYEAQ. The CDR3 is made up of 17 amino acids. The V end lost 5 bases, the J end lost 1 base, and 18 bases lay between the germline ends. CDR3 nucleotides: TGTGCCAGCAGCCCCCCTTATTTGCGGGGATCCTACAATGAGCAGTTCTTC. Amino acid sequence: CASSPPYLRGSYNEQFF.

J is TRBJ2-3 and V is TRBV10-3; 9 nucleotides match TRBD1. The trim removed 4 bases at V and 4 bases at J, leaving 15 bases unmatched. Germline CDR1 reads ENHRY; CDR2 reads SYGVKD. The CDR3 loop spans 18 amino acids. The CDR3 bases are TGTGCCATCAGTGGGATAGTAAAACTACAGGGGGCCCCAGATACGCAGTATTTT. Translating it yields CAISGIVKLQGAPDTQYF.

Written as DNA, the CDR3 is TGTGCCAGCAGCGTAGCCGGGGGGGTCCAAGAGACCCAGTACTTC. Protein: CASSVAGGVQETQYF. The chain combines TRBV9 with TRBJ2-5; TRBD2 matches at 8 bases. This CDR3 contains 15 residues. From germline, CDR1 is SGDLS and CDR2 YYNGEE. The V segment lost 0 bases and the J segment 1 base; nucleotides outside the gene matches: 2.

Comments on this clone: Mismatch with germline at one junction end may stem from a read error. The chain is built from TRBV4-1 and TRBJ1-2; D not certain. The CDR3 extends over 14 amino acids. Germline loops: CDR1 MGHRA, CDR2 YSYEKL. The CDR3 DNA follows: TGTGCCAGCAGCCCCCCCGGAGGGCGGGATGGCTACACCTTC. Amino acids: CASSPPGGRDGYTF.

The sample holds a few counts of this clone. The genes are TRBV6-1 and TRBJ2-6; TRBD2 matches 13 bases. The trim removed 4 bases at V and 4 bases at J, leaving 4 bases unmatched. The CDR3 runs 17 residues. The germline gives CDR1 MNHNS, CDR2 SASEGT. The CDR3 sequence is CASSALAGGPGANVLTF. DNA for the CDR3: TGTGCCAGCAGTGCACTAGCGGGGGGGCCCGGGGCCAACGTCCTGACTTTC.

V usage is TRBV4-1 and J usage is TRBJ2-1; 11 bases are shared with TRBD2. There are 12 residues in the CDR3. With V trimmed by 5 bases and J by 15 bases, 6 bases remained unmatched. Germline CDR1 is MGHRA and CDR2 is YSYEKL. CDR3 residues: CASSVAGGPRFF. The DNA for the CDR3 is TGCGCCAGCAGCGTAGCGGGGGGGCCACGGTTCTTC.

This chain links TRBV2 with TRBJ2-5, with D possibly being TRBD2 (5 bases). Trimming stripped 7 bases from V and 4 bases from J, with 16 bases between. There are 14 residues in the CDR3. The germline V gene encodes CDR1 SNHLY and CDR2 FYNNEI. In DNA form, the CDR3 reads TGTGCCAGCACGCCGGACGGGATTCGAGAGACCCAGTACTTC. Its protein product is CASTPDGIRETQYF.

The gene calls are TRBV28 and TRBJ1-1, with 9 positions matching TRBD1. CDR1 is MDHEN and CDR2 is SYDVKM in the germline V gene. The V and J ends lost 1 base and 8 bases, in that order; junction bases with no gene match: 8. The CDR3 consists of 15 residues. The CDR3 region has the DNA TGTGCCAGCAGTTTATCACCGGGACAGGGAAAAGAAGCTTTCTTT. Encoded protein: CASSLSPGQGKEAFF.

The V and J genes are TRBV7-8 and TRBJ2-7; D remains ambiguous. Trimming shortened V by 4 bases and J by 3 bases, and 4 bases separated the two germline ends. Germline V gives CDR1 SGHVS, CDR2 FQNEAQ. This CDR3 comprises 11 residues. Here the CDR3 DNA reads TGTGCCAGCAGCTCCAACTACGAGCAGTACTTC. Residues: CASSSNYEQYF.

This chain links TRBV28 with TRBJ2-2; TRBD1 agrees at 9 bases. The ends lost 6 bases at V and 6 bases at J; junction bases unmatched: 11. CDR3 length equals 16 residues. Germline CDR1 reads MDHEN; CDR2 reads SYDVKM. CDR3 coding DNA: TGTGCCAGCAGCTCGTGGGGACAGGGTCCCGCCGGGGAGCTGTTTTTT. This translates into CASSSWGQGPAGELFF.

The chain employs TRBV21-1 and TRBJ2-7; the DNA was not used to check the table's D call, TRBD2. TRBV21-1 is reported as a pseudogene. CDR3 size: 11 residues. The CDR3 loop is CKQKAAYEQYF. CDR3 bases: TGCAAGCAGAAGGCGGCATACGAGCAGTACTTC.

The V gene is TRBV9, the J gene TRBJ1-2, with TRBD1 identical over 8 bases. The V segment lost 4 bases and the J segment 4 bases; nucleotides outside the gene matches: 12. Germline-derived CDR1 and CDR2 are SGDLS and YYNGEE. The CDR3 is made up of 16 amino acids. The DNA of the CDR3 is TGTGCCAGCAGCACAAGCTTAGGACAGGGCGGCTATGGCTACACCTTC. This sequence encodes CASSTSLGQGGYGYTF.

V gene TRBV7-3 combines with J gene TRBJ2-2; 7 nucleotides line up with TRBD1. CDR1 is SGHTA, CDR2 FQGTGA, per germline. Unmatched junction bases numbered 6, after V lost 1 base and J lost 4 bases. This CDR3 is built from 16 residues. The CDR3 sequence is CASSLNRGFSTGELFF. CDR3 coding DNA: TGTGCCAGCAGCTTAAACAGGGGTTTTAGCACCGGGGAGCTGTTTTTT.

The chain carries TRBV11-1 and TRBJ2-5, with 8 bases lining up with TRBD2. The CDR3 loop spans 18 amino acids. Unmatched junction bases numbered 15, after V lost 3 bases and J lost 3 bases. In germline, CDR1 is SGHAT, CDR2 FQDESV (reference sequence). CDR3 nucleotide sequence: TGTGCCAGCAGCTTCCAGCCTCTGGGGCGGGGGGTAGAAGAGACCCAGTACTTC. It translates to CASSFQPLGRGVEETQYF. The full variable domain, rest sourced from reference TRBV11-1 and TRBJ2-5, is EAEVAQSPRYKITEKSQAVAFWCDPISGHATLYWYRQILGQGPELLVQFQDESVVDDSQLPKDRFSAERLKGVDSTLKIQPAELGDSAMYLCASSFQPLGRGVEETQYFGPGTRLLVL.

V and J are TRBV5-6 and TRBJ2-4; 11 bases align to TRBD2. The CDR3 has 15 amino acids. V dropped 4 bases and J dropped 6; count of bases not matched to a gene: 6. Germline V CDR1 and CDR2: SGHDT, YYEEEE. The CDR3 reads CASSQTGTSGNIQYF. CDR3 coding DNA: TGTGCCAGCAGCCAAACAGGGACTAGCGGAAACATTCAGTACTTC.

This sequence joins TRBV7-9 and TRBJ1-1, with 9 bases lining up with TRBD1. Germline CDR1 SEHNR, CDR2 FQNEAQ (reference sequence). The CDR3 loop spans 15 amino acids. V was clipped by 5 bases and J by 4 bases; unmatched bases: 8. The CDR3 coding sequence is TGTGCCAGCAGCGCTGGACAGGGGAGAGGCACTGAAGCTTTCTTT. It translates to CASSAGQGRGTEAFF.

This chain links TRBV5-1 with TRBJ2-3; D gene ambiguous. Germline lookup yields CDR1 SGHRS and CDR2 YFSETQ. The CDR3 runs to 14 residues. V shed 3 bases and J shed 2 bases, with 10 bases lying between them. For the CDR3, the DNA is TGCGCCAGCAGCTGGAATAGCTACACAGATACGCAGTATTTT. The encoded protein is CASSWNSYTDTQYF.

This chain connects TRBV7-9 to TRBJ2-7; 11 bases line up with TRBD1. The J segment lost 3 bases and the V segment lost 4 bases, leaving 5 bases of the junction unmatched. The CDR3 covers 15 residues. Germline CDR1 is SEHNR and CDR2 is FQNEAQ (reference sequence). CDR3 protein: CASSSAGTGGYEQYF. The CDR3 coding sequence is TGTGCCAGCAGCTCCGCCGGGACAGGGGGCTACGAGCAGTACTTC.

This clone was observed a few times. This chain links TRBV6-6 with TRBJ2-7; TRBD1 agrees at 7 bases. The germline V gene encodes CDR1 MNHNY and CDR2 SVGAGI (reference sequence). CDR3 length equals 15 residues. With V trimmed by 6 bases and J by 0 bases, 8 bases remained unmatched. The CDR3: CASSFGQVSSYEQYF. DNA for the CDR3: TGTGCCAGCAGCTTCGGACAGGTCAGCTCCTACGAGCAGTACTTC.

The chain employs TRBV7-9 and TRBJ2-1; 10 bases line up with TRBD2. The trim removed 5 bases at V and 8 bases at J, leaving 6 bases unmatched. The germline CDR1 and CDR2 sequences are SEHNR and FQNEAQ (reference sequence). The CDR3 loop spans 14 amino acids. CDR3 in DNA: TGTGCCAGCAGCGAAGCGGGGGGGACGTATGAGCAGTTCTTC. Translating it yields CASSEAGGTYEQFF.

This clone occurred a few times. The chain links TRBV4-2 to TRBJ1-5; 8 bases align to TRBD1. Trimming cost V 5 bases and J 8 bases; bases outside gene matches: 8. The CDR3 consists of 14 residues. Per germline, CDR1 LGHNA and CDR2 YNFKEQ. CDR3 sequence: CASSSGQGSEPQHF. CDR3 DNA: TGTGCCAGCAGCTCCGGACAGGGTAGTGAGCCCCAGCATTTT.